The clone carrying this T cell receptor (beta chain) has more than one count but fewer than ten. What it binds is unknown. The sample belongs to a study of regulatory T cells in long-lasting Graves disease. Whole-study results and caveats: Persistent patients shared more public clonotypes (about 2,900) than new patients (under 1,000). Persistent disease was associated with favored TRBV28 usage and with favored use of TRBJ1-2 and TRBJ2-5.

The time point: persistent/refractory GD, antithyroid drugs over 5 years with positive TRAb. There was RNA extracted from PBMCs, and the TCR library was made from it. American Thyroid Association guidelines were used to diagnose Graves' disease. V gave up 0 bases and J gave up 7 bases; unmatched junction bases: 7. This CDR3 region has 14 residues. Germline V CDR1 and CDR2: SGDLS, YYNGEE. Libraries of TCR beta came from iRepertoire HTBI primers plus Arm-PCR of CDR3 regions. Study processing details: Identified segments across samples numbered under 80 TRBV and over eleven TRBJ. TCRdb re-analysed the multiplex PCR reads in MiXCR, keeping a single row per CDR3 protein. The V and J calls were not made by the authors but by TCRdb's processing. The sample shows about 340,000 distinct CDR3 sequences, around 20% of them seen only once.

The material was peripheral blood mononuclear cells (PBMCs), obtained when the disease was refractory, from a patient treated with antithyroid drugs. This sequence joins TRBV9 and TRBJ2-7; 7 bases fit TRBD2. The TCR originated in a female donor with Graves disease. CDR3 sequence: CASSVGGGTGEQYF. Written as DNA, the CDR3 is TGTGCCAGCAGCGTAGGGGGGGGGACGGGGGAGCAGTACTTC.